This T cell receptor (beta chain) originates from a study of cytomegalovirus exposure and HLA in healthy donors. Per germline, CDR1 MNHNS and CDR2 SASEGT. Trimming stripped 8 bases from V and 4 bases from J, with 8 bases between. This CDR3 is 11 amino acids long. The PCR had 60 Vbeta and 13 Jbeta primers. Profiled with immunoSEQ multiplex PCR; TCRdb holds only in-frame clones, not every one. The table includes a few hundred thousand clones, 65% to 80% detected once. At the time of sampling, donors were nominally healthy, though unrecorded immune exposures were likely. A note on this clone: Its antigen is currently unknown.

Whole-study findings and limits: Reportedly, cytomegalovirus status was diagnosed with high sensitivity and specificity. A later analysis linked a missense variant in DCLRE1C to the trimming of TCR beta V and J genes. While the bulk of TCR sequences proved rare, some public TCRs turned up in many donors.

The TCR originated in a girl aged 2 to 9 in good health and CMV-seronegative. What was sequenced was PBMCs. This sequence joins TRBV6-1 and TRBJ1-2; D ambiguous. This CDR3 reads CASRTGYGYTF. The DNA for the CDR3 is TGTGCCAGCCGTACGGGCTATGGCTACACCTTC.